These 15 T cell receptor beta chains were sequenced from one sample in a study of OX40 agonist ivuxolimab in advanced cancers. Only in-frame clones appear in the TCRdb table, and some are missing; sequencing was by immunoSEQ multiplex PCR. The sample contains tens of thousands of clones, roughly nine tenths of which appear only once. The sample consisted of CD4+ or CD8+ T cells sorted from blood, taken in a trial of the OX40 agonist ivuxolimab. The source of these receptors is an adult with an advanced solid tumor such as melanoma, head and neck, liver or kidney cancer.

The chain employs TRBV11-2 and TRBJ1-1; a weak D match, TRBD1 (5 bases). The CDR3 spans 16 residues. V lost 0 bases and J lost 1, with 12 bases in between. From germline, CDR1 is SGHAT and CDR2 FQNNGV. The CDR3 DNA is TGTGCCAGCAGCTTAGAATTTGGCAGGGCGAACACTGAAGCTTTCTTT. Translated: CASSLEFGRANTEAFF.

Concerning this clone itself: The junction differs from germline at one of its ends, possibly a read error. This same CDR3 is encoded by further DNA sequences in the sample. The V call is TRBV7-2, the J call TRBJ1-4; no clear D. Germline V gene lookup returns CDR1 SGHTA and CDR2 FQGNSA. This CDR3 has 14 residues. The DNA of the CDR3 is TGTGCCAGCAGCTCTAGGACGGGTAATGAAAAATTGTTTTTT. It is translated as CASSSRTGNEKLFF.

The chain links TRBV5-1 to TRBJ1-4; TRBD1 matches 9 bases. Germline V gene lookup returns CDR1 SGHRS and CDR2 YFSETQ. This CDR3 is 15 amino acids long. V was pared by 6 bases and J by 0 bases, with 3 bases of the junction left unmatched. The CDR3 DNA reads TGCGCCAGCACGAGACAGGGGGCAACTAATGAAAAACTGTTTTTT. This encodes CASTRQGATNEKLFF.

The V and J genes are TRBV2 and TRBJ2-6; TRBD1 aligns across 7 bases. This CDR3 is built from 15 residues. Germline-derived CDR1 and CDR2 are SNHLY and FYNNEI. V lost 7 bases, J lost 2 bases, and 5 bases stayed unmatched. The CDR3 DNA follows: TGTGCCAGCATCCCCGACAGGGCTGGGGCCAACGTCCTGACTTTC. This encodes CASIPDRAGANVLTF. The full variable domain, rest sourced from reference TRBV2 and TRBJ2-6, is EPEVTQTPSHQVTQMGQEVILRCVPISNHLYFYWYRQILGQKVEFLVSFYNNEISEKSEIFDDQFSVERPDGSNFTLKIRSTKLEDSAMYFCASIPDRAGANVLTFGAGSRLTVL.

The chain carries TRBV11-1 and TRBJ1-2, with D uncertain. V was clipped by 2 bases and J by 3 bases, with 13 bases between them. In germline, CDR1 is SGHAT, CDR2 FQDESV (reference sequence). The CDR3 contains 15 residues. The CDR3 is CASSLTSSPDYGYTF. The CDR3 nucleotides are TGTGCCAGCAGCTTAACTTCCTCGCCGGACTATGGCTACACCTTC.

The J gene is TRBJ2-3, the V gene TRBV9; 14 nucleotides match TRBD2. Germline lookup yields CDR1 SGDLS and CDR2 YYNGEE. J was trimmed by 6 bases and V by 4 bases; bases with no gene match: 7. The CDR3 contains 16 residues. CDR3 in amino acids: CASSSGTSGRGDTQYF. The CDR3, as DNA: TGTGCCAGCAGCTCCGGGACTAGCGGGAGAGGGGATACGCAGTATTTT.

The rearrangement uses TRBV7-9 and TRBJ2-5; D perhaps matches TRBD2 (5 bases). Trimming cost V 6 bases and J 1 base, with 12 bases left between them. Germline CDR1 reads SEHNR; CDR2 reads FQNEAQ (reference sequence). CDR3 length equals 14 residues. CDR3 amino acids: CASSSPGTQETQYF. CDR3 in DNA: TGTGCCAGCAGTTCACCGGGAACCCAAGAGACCCAGTACTTC.

V gene TRBV2 combines with J gene TRBJ2-1; perhaps TRBD2 as D (6 bases). This CDR3 contains 12 residues. Trimming cost V 5 bases and J 7 bases, with 9 bases left between them. Germline V gene sequence: CDR1 SNHLY, CDR2 FYNNEI. The CDR3 protein is CASSPGVNEQFF. In nucleotides, the CDR3 is TGTGCCAGCAGTCCGGGAGTTAATGAGCAGTTCTTC.

This clone was seen a single time. The chain is built from TRBV28 and TRBJ1-1, with 7 bases that match TRBD1. CDR1 is MDHEN, CDR2 SYDVKM, per germline. CDR3 length equals 15 residues. Trimming took 6 bases from V and 8 from J; bases not matched to a gene: 15. In nucleotides, the CDR3 is TGTGCCAGCAGCGAGCCACTCGGAGGGGGCTCGGAAGCTTTCTTT. This translates into CASSEPLGGGSEAFF.

This rearrangement joins TRBV7-9 to TRBJ1-2; 7 bases match TRBD1. V shed 5 bases, J shed 4 bases, and the junction held 4 bases outside the gene matches. The germline V gene has CDR1 SEHNR and CDR2 FQNEAQ (reference sequence). The CDR3 has 13 residues. The CDR3, as DNA: TGTGCCAGCAGCGCGACAGGGATCTATGGCTACACCTTC. Residues: CASSATGIYGYTF.

The V gene is TRBV6-5, the J gene TRBJ2-7, with TRBD2 as a possible D gene (6 bases). The CDR3 sequence is 12 residues long. The germline V gene has CDR1 MNHEY and CDR2 SVGAGI. V was shortened by 5 bases and J by 6 bases, with 11 bases between the two germline ends. CDR3 coding DNA: TGTGCCAGCAGTAACCCGGGAGTCGAGCAGTACTTC. It specifies CASSNPGVEQYF.

The rearrangement uses TRBV30 and TRBJ1-6; 7 positions agree with TRBD1. V lost 3 bases to trimming and J lost 9 bases; unmatched junction nucleotides: 14. This CDR3 is 16 amino acids long. Germline CDR1 is GTSNPN and CDR2 is SVGIG (reference sequence). The CDR3 protein is CAWRARPGTEGSPLHF. Written as DNA, the CDR3 is TGTGCCTGGAGAGCTCGTCCCGGGACAGAAGGTTCACCCCTCCACTTT.

The CDR3 spells CATSIDRVANQPQHF. CDR3 bases: TGTGCCACCAGCATAGACAGGGTTGCCAATCAGCCCCAGCATTTT. This chain uses TRBV15 with TRBJ1-5; 7 bases map to TRBD1. Germline V gives CDR1 LNHNV, CDR2 YYDKDF (reference sequence). V was clipped by 4 bases and J by 3 bases; unmatched bases: 6. This CDR3 has 15 amino acids.

The chain combines TRBV7-9 with TRBJ1-2, with TRBD1 matching over 7 bases. J lost 2 bases, V lost 5 bases, and 5 bases had no gene match. In germline, CDR1 is SEHNR, CDR2 FQNEAQ (reference sequence). CDR3 length: 14 amino acids. CDR3 protein: CASSLTGLNYGYTF. CDR3 bases: TGTGCCAGCAGCCTGACAGGGTTAAACTATGGCTACACCTTC.

This chain links TRBV11-2 with TRBJ1-3; D is undetermined. The CDR3 spans 16 residues. The germline V gene encodes CDR1 SGHAT and CDR2 FQNNGV. V shed 2 bases and J shed 0 bases, with 11 bases lying between them. CDR3 coding DNA: TGTGCCAGCAGCTTATGGCAGACAAGCTCTGGAAACACCATATATTTT. This sequence encodes CASSLWQTSSGNTIYF. Filled out from reference TRBV11-2 and TRBJ1-3, the complete variable domain reads EAGVAQSPRYKIIEKRQSVAFWCNPISGHATLYWYQQILGQGPKLLIQFQNNGVVDDSQLPKDRFSAERLKGVDSTLKIQPAKLEDSAVYLCASSLWQTSSGNTIYFGEGSWLTVV.